The 28 T cell receptor beta chains in this list originate from one sample, sequenced in a study of T cell repertoires in cytomegalovirus infection (dated by TCRdb to between 2017 and 2020). Per the publication, the treatment or condition label means: in vitro stimulation with specific CMV peptide epitopes to enrich CMV-specific T cells. What these receptors recognize is not known. The instrument given in TCRdb is Illumina HiSeq 1500. The raw public data were reprocessed by TCRdb itself: fastp quality trimming at Q25, MiXCR clonotype calling, in-frame beta chains only. Rows with a matching CDR3 protein are joined into one entry that keeps the most common DNA and genes. Present in this sample are about a million distinct CDR3 sequences, approximately 30% of which were seen just once. Around an eighth of the sample lies in the top ten. Material: cultured CD8+ T cells from PBMCs, obtained from culture after CMV antigen stimulation. The receptors stem from a human donor in good health (CMV status not recorded). Some clones in this sample may be carry-over from other donors' samples.

The table lists this clonotype with a few counts. The rearrangement uses TRBV11-2 and TRBJ2-1; 11 bases are shared with TRBD2. Per the germline V gene, CDR1 is SGHAT and CDR2 is FQNNGV. The CDR3 runs 19 residues. The trim removed 1 base at V and 0 bases at J, leaving 8 bases unmatched. The CDR3 reads CASSLGASGGTSSYNEQFF. CDR3 coding DNA: TGTGCCAGCAGCTTAGGGGCTAGCGGGGGGACGAGCTCCTACAATGAGCAGTTCTTC.

J is TRBJ2-7 and V is TRBV10-2; D not resolved. The germline V gene encodes CDR1 WSHSY and CDR2 SAAADI. V dropped 7 bases and J dropped 2 bases, with 9 bases sitting between them. The CDR3 extends over 12 amino acids. CDR3 protein: CASIGRTYEQYF. The CDR3 nucleotides are TGCGCCAGCATTGGAAGGACCTACGAGCAGTACTTC.

This clonotype was seen many times. V is TRBV19 and J is TRBJ2-1, with D uncertain. Germline loops: CDR1 LNHDA, CDR2 SQIVND (reference sequence). The germline V and J ends were trimmed by 1 base and 1 base, with 8 bases remaining between them. The CDR3 is 15 amino acids. CDR3 sequence reads: CASSIGTASYNEQFF. CDR3 coding DNA: TGTGCCAGTAGTATAGGGACGGCTTCCTACAATGAGCAGTTCTTC.

The chain joins TRBV7-3 to TRBJ2-1, with 8 bases that match TRBD2. Trimming cost V 2 bases and J 10 bases; bases outside gene matches: 10. Germline V gene lookup returns CDR1 SGHTA and CDR2 FQGTGA. There are 15 residues in the CDR3. The CDR3 loop reads CASSLVSGVAGEQFF. CDR3 bases: TGTGCCAGCAGCTTAGTTAGCGGGGTTGCTGGCGAGCAGTTCTTC.

The rearrangement uses TRBV28 and TRBJ2-7; the D is unclear. Germline-derived CDR1 and CDR2 are MDHEN and SYDVKM. The V and J ends lost 4 bases and 0 bases respectively, with 10 bases between them. The CDR3 runs to 14 residues. The CDR3 coding sequence is TGTGCCAGCAGTTCCTTATCAAGCTCCTACGAGCAGTACGTC. Protein: CASSSLSSSYEQYV.

The chain employs TRBV12-3 or TRBV12-4 and TRBJ2-5; TRBD1 agrees at 8 bases. J was trimmed by 5 bases and V by 10 bases; bases with no gene match: 3. The CDR3 is made up of 11 amino acids. The DNA of the CDR3 is TGTGCCACTTGGGACAGGGAGACCCAGTACTTC. It specifies CATWDRETQYF.

The chain couples TRBV10-3 to TRBJ1-5, with D maybe TRBD1 (5 bases). Trimming took 0 bases from V and 9 from J, leaving 12 bases between them. The germline gives CDR1 ENHRY, CDR2 SYGVKD. The length of the CDR3 is 14 residues. CDR3 DNA: TGTGCCATCAGTGAGTCGTCCGTGGGGCGGCCCCAGCATTTT. Its protein is CAISESSVGRPQHF.

This clonotype occurred a few times. V is TRBV27 and J is TRBJ1-1, with D unclear. CDR3 length equals 13 residues. In germline, CDR1 is MNHEY, CDR2 SMNVEV (reference sequence). Trimming removed 2 bases from V and 4 bases from J, with 8 bases in between. CDR3 region: CASSLMRRTEAFF. The CDR3 DNA reads as TGTGCCAGCAGTTTAATGAGACGCACTGAAGCTTTCTTT.

On this clonotype: The junction departs from germline at one end; a sequencing error may be responsible. V and J are TRBV7-6 and TRBJ2-1, with D perhaps matching TRBD2 (6 bases). CDR1 SGHVS and CDR2 FNYEAQ come from the germline V gene. The CDR3 loop spans 16 amino acids. Here the CDR3 DNA reads TGTGCTAGCAGCCTTATTCTAGCGAGCTCCTACAATGAGCAGTTCTTC. This codes for CASSLILASSYNEQFF.

The sample holds many counts of this clonotype. The chain combines TRBV7-9 with TRBJ1-2; 8 bases are shared with TRBD1. The CDR3 consists of 18 residues. With V trimmed by 7 bases and J by 1 base, 17 bases remained unmatched. Looked up from germline, CDR1 is SEHNR and CDR2 is FQNEAQ (reference sequence). CDR3: CASTGGGPRGLVNYGYTF. As DNA, the CDR3 is TGTGCCAGCACCGGAGGGGGGCCCAGGGGGCTTGTTAACTATGGCTACACCTTC.

This clonotype has only a few counts. The gene calls are TRBV27 and TRBJ2-2; D unclear. This CDR3 contains 13 residues. The germline V gene encodes CDR1 MNHEY and CDR2 SMNVEV (reference sequence). Trimming cost V 2 bases and J 6 bases, with 7 bases left between them. CDR3 nucleotides: TGTGCCAGCAGTTTAGGGCCCCCCGGGGAGCTGTTTTTT. It encodes CASSLGPPGELFF.

The rearrangement links TRBV15 to TRBJ1-6; D is perhaps TRBD1 (6 bases). Trimming removed 0 bases from V and 7 bases from J, with 13 bases in between. The CDR3 is made up of 16 amino acids. Germline V gene sequence: CDR1 LNHNV, CDR2 YYDKDF (reference sequence). The CDR3 region has the DNA TGTGCCACCAGCAGAGAACGGGGGGCCCGGAATTCACCCCTCCACTTT. This translates into CATSRERGARNSPLHF.

The chain combines TRBV28 with TRBJ1-1; a weak D match, TRBD1 (6 bases). This CDR3 has 15 amino acids. Germline V gene data show CDR1 as MDHEN and CDR2 as SYDVKM. The germline V and J ends were trimmed by 6 bases and 0 bases, with 14 bases remaining between them. The CDR3 DNA reads as TGTGCCAGCAGAGACGTGGACAGCATGAACACTGAAGCTTTCTTT. Translation gives CASRDVDSMNTEAFF. The whole variable domain, remainder taken from reference TRBV28 and TRBJ1-1, is DVKVTQSSRYLVKRTGEKVFLECVQDMDHENMFWYRQDPGLGLRLIYFSYDVKMKEKGDIPEGYSVSREKKERFSLILESASTNQTSMYLCASRDVDSMNTEAFFGQGTRLTVV.

This clonotype was counted ten times or more. J is TRBJ2-3 and V is TRBV7-9; tentatively, D is TRBD1 or TRBD2 (6 bases each). This CDR3 contains 17 residues. The V gene lost 4 bases and the J gene lost 0 bases, with 17 bases spanning the gap. CDR1 and CDR2 (germline): SEHNR, FQNEAQ (reference sequence). CDR3 sequence reads: CASSWGLGGASTDTQYF. In DNA, the CDR3 is TGTGCCAGCAGCTGGGGGCTAGGAGGGGCCAGCACAGATACGCAGTATTTT.

This clonotype was seen a handful of times. Germline and junction disagree at one end, which may indicate a read error. The genes are TRBV4-1 and TRBJ2-7, with 7 bases matching TRBD1. CDR1 is MGHRA and CDR2 is YSYEKL in the germline V gene. This CDR3 is built from 15 residues. Here the CDR3 reads CASSQDLGGFYEQYF. The CDR3 nucleotides read TGTGCCAGCAGCCAAGATCTAGGGGGCTTTTACGAGCAGTACTTC.

There are a few counts of this clonotype. This chain connects TRBV10-2 to TRBJ2-7; 11 nucleotides agree with TRBD1. The CDR3 contains 14 residues. J was trimmed by 6 bases and V by 2 bases; bases with no gene match: 3. Germline lookup yields CDR1 WSHSY and CDR2 SAAADI. CDR3 sequence reads: CASSEGQGASEQYF. The CDR3 nucleotides read TGCGCCAGCAGTGAGGGACAGGGGGCGTCCGAGCAGTACTTC.

The chain couples TRBV7-9 to TRBJ2-3; TRBD1 or TRBD2 may be the D gene (6 bases each). In germline, CDR1 is SEHNR, CDR2 FQNEAQ (reference sequence). V was cut by 5 bases and J by 2 bases, with 14 bases left in between. The CDR3 length is 15 residues. The DNA of the CDR3 is TGTGCCAGCAGCGAGCAAGGGGGGCTCACAGATACGCAGTATTTT. This encodes CASSEQGGLTDTQYF.

This chain uses TRBV24-1 with TRBJ2-7; D is undetermined. The germline V and J ends were trimmed by 3 bases and 3 bases, with 8 bases remaining between them. Per the germline V gene, CDR1 is KGHDR and CDR2 is SFDVKD. There are 13 residues in the CDR3. Written as DNA, the CDR3 is TGTGCCACCAGTGATCGGCGAGACTACGAGCAGTACTTC. Residues: CATSDRRDYEQYF.

The chain employs TRBV7-2 and TRBJ2-3; D remains ambiguous. V lost 0 bases, J lost 0 bases, and 10 bases lay in between. CDR3 length: 16 residues. The V gene's germline CDR1 is SGHTA and CDR2 FQGNSA. The CDR3 here is CASSLAPDSSTDTQYF. In DNA, the CDR3 is TGTGCCAGCAGCTTAGCGCCCGACTCTAGCACAGATACGCAGTATTTT.

V and J are TRBV5-6 and TRBJ1-2; 7 nucleotides line up with TRBD1. J lost 4 bases, V lost 0 bases, and 3 bases had no gene match. The CDR3 consists of 14 residues. Germline CDR1 SGHDT, CDR2 YYEEEE. CDR3 in DNA: TGTGCCAGCAGCTTGGTGGGACAGAGCTATGGCTACACCTTC. Its translation: CASSLVGQSYGYTF.

This clonotype has at least ten counts. The chain joins TRBV27 to TRBJ2-1; D is unresolved. The CDR3 extends over 14 amino acids. Germline CDR1 and CDR2: MNHEY and SMNVEV (reference sequence). The V and J ends lost 3 bases and 10 bases respectively, with 16 bases between them. The CDR3 loop is CASSFGPLGMEQFF. The CDR3 bases are TGTGCCAGCAGTTTTGGACCGCTAGGGATGGAGCAGTTCTTC.

This clonotype was seen a handful of times. The rearrangement uses TRBV2 and TRBJ2-7; 7 nucleotides agree with TRBD1. Germline trimming cut 6 bases from V and 4 bases from J; bases unmatched to any gene: 3. Germline V gives CDR1 SNHLY, CDR2 FYNNEI. The CDR3 contains 12 residues. The CDR3 DNA is TGTGCCAGCAGCGTGGACAGGTACGAGCAGTACGTC. Protein: CASSVDRYEQYV.

Ten or more counts support this clonotype. The chain uses TRBV6-1 and TRBJ2-3; D unresolved. The CDR3 spans 20 residues. V gave up 1 base and J gave up 1 base, with 24 bases separating them. CDR1 and CDR2 from the germline V gene are MNHNS and SASEGT. For the CDR3, the DNA is TGTGCCAGCAGTGAAGAGTTAGGAATAGGTTCTAAAAGGGGCACAGATACGCAGTATTTT. It codes for CASSEELGIGSKRGTDTQYF.

The J gene is TRBJ2-1, the V gene TRBV7-6; D is ambiguous. Trimming removed 1 base at V and 8 bases at J, with 18 bases between. Germline V gene lookup returns CDR1 SGHVS and CDR2 FNYEAQ. The CDR3 extends over 16 amino acids. The CDR3 sequence: CASSLVGVQYDYEQFF. For the CDR3, the DNA is TGTGCCAGCAGCTTAGTTGGCGTTCAATATGACTATGAGCAGTTCTTC. The variable domain in full, completed from reference TRBV7-6 and TRBJ2-1, reads GAGVSQSPRYKVTKRGQDVALRCDPISGHVSLYWYRQALGQGPEFLTYFNYEAQQDKSGLPNDRFSAERPEGSISTLTIQRTEQRDSAMYRCASSLVGVQYDYEQFFGPGTRLTVL.

This clonotype was counted many times. This sequence joins TRBV11-2 and TRBJ2-4, with 9 positions matching TRBD2. The germline gives CDR1 SGHAT, CDR2 FQNNGV. V was pared by 5 bases and J by 0 bases, with 8 bases of the junction left unmatched. CDR3 length: 17 amino acids. CDR3 sequence: CASSRKPSGVAKNIQYF. The CDR3 nucleotides read TGTGCCAGCAGCAGAAAGCCTAGCGGGGTAGCCAAAAACATTCAGTACTTC.

This clonotype occurred a few times. The gene calls are TRBV7-8 and TRBJ2-1; TRBD1 agrees at 8 bases. This CDR3 has 16 residues. V shed 3 bases and J 3 bases; nucleotides not matched to a gene: 7. The V gene's germline CDR1 is SGHVS and CDR2 FQNEAQ. The chain's CDR3 is CASSFGTDRDYNEQFF. In nucleotides, the CDR3 is TGTGCCAGCAGCTTTGGGACGGACAGGGACTACAATGAGCAGTTCTTC.

The chain couples TRBV7-9 to TRBJ1-2; a possible D gene is TRBD1 (5 bases). The CDR3 contains 16 residues. Germline values: CDR1 SEHNR, CDR2 FQNEAQ (reference sequence). V lost 5 bases and J 7 bases, leaving 23 bases between the germline ends. Here the CDR3 reads CASSHTVATATSGYTF. The CDR3 DNA follows: TGTGCCAGCAGCCATACGGTTGCGACAGCAACATCTGGCTACACCTTC.

This clonotype was counted between two and nine times. The rearrangement links TRBV12-3 or TRBV12-4 to TRBJ1-5; 9 bases fit TRBD1. The CDR3 loop spans 17 amino acids. Trimming cost V 3 bases and J 0 bases; bases outside gene matches: 6. CDR3: CASSLGTGYYSNQPQHF. For the CDR3, the DNA is TGTGCCAGCAGTTTGGGGACAGGGTACTATAGCAATCAGCCCCAGCATTTT.